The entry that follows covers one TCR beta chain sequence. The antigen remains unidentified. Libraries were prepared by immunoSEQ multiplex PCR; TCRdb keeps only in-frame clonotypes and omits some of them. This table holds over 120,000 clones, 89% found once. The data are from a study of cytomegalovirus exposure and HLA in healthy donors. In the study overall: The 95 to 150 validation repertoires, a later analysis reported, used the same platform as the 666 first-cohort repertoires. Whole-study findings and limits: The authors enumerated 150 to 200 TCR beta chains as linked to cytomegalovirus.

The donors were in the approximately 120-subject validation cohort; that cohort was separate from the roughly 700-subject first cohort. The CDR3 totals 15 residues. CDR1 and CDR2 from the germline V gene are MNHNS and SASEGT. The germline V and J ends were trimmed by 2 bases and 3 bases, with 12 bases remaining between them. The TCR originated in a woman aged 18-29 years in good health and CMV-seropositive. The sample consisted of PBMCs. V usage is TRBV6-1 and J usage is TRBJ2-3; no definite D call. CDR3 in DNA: TGTGCCAGCAGTGAAAGCAGCCTCGGGACAGATACGCAGTATTTT. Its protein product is CASSESSLGTDTQYF.